The clone carrying this T cell receptor (beta chain) was observed a handful of times. This sample stems from a study of kidney transplant recipient with SARS-CoV-2 infection. TCRdb reprocessed the reads with MiXCR, giving one entry per CDR3 protein. In the table there are fewer than 250,000 distinct CDR3 sequences, 29% of which are singletons. This TCR was recovered from a male patient aged 25 to 39 who had COVID-19 and was a kidney transplant recipient. Some T cells may arise from the graft donor. The sequences come from a blood sample, collected at baseline and on approximately day 120 from a kidney transplant recipient.

The CDR3 protein is CSARDPSGRGGFF. CDR3 sequence (DNA): TGCAGTGCTAGAGATCCTAGCGGGAGGGGAGGGTTCTTC. The chain couples TRBV20-1 to TRBJ2-1, with TRBD2 identical over 12 bases. Germline V gene lookup returns CDR1 DFQATT and CDR2 SNEGSKA (reference sequence). CDR3 size: 13 residues. After removal of 0 bases from V and 15 bases from J, the junction contained 6 bases not matched to a gene.